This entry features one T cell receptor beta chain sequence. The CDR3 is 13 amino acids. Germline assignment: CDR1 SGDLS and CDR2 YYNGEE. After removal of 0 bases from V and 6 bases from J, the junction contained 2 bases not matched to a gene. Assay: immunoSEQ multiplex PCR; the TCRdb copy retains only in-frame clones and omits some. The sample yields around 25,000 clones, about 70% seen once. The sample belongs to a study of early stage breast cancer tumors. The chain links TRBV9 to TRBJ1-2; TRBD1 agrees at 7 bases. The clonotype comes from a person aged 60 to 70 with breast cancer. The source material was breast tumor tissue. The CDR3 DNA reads TGTGCCAGCAGCGTAGGTCAGGGGGATGGCTACACCTTC. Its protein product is CASSVGQGDGYTF.